These T cell receptor beta chains were read from a single sample in a study of read filtering for tumor transcriptome and immune sequencing. TCRdb processed the reads anew with MiXCR; each CDR3 protein has one entry. In the table there are about 58,000 distinct CDR3 sequences, roughly an eighth of which are singletons. The material sequenced was a population of CD138-negative cells sorted from bone marrow. The receptor set was obtained from a donor at least 40 years old with multiple myeloma. Both conserved end residues are trimmed from each CDR3. Fields, in order: J gene, clone size, D gene, V gene, CDR3 protein. D genes are given only for firm matches. A clone size is listed for some rows: how often the clone was seen (once, few, many), or a class if it is expanded.

TRBJ2-1,NA,NA,TRBV2,ASSESQGQF
TRBJ1-2,few,NA,TRBV20-1,SAPRPYGYT
TRBJ2-1,many,TRBD2,TRBV27,ASSFRGGNYNEQF
TRBJ1-2,NA,NA,TRBV20-1,SASPTVPYGYT
TRBJ2-2,many,NA,TRBV19,ASSPVFSSGELF
TRBJ1-5,many,NA,TRBV20-1,SAGRPQPQH
TRBJ1-1,many,NA,TRBV5-1,ASSLQFNTEAF
TRBJ1-1,many,NA,TRBV29-1,SVEDRLGYGAF
TRBJ2-1,NA,NA,TRBV7-6,ASSGQTSSYNEQF
TRBJ2-1,many,NA,TRBV7-9,ASSAPGRSYNEQF
TRBJ1-6,many,TRBD1,TRBV20-1,SARDKGTGNSPLH
TRBJ1-2,many,TRBD1,TRBV6-1,ASSEVRTGTNYGYT
TRBJ2-3,many,TRBD1,TRBV2,ASSDLDRLTDTQY
TRBJ2-1,many,TRBD2,TRBV14,ASSQDRAGGNNEQF
TRBJ2-7,many,TRBD1,TRBV20-1,SARRDLRTGYNEQY
TRBJ2-1,many,TRBD2,TRBV19,ASSEPSGGRHEQF
TRBJ2-7,many,TRBD1,TRBV9,ASSGQGATYEQY
TRBJ2-2,many,TRBD1,TRBV28,ASSPQGARGTGELF
TRBJ2-5,NA,NA,TRBV5-1,ASSSSTLDEGTQY
TRBJ2-4,many,NA,TRBV29-1,SVEGSTGIDIQY